The T cell receptor (beta chain) under discussion was sequenced for a study of Ad26.COV2.S vaccination and SARS-CoV-2 variants. Study-level findings and limits: Ad26.COV2.S recipients had broader spike-specific TCRs (P = 0.0014).

Method: immunoSEQ multiplex PCR; TCRdb's copy keeps in-frame clones and lacks some. The sample yields under 500,000 clones, about nine tenths seen once. Remarks on this clone: Its antigen is unknown.

Treatment specified: 19 received Ad26.COV2.S at low or high dose, single or two shots; 5 received placebo; per-sample allocation not given. It was on day 63 after the first vaccine or placebo injection that samples were taken. The V segment lost 3 bases and the J segment 1 base; nucleotides outside the gene matches: 9. Germline values: CDR1 ENHRY, CDR2 SYGVKD. The CDR3 loop spans 17 amino acids. The material was peripheral blood, obtained in a trial of Ad26.COV2.S vaccine versus placebo. The chain recombines TRBV10-3 with TRBJ2-7; 10 positions agree with TRBD1. This receptor was identified in a person aged 18-60 years who received the Ad26.COV2.S COVID-19 vaccine or a placebo. The CDR3 sequence: CAISDGMTGGNSYEQYF. In DNA, the CDR3 is TGTGCCATCAGTGACGGGATGACAGGGGGCAATTCCTACGAGCAGTACTTC.